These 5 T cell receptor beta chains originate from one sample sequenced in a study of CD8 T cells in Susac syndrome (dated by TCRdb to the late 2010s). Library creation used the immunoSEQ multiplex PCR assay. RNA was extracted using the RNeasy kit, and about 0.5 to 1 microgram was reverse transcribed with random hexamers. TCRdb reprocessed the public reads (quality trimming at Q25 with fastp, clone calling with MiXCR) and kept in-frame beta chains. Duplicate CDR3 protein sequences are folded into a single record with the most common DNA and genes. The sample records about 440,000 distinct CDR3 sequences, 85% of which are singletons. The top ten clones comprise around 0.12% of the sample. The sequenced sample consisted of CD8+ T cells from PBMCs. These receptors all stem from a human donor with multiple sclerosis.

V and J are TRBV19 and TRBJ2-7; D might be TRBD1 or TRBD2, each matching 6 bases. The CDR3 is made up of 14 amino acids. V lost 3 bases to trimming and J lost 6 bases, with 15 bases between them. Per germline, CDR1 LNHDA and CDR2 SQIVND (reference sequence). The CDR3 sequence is CASSIGGQGFEQYF. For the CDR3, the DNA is TGTGCCAGTAGTATTGGAGGGCAGGGGTTCGAGCAGTACTTC.

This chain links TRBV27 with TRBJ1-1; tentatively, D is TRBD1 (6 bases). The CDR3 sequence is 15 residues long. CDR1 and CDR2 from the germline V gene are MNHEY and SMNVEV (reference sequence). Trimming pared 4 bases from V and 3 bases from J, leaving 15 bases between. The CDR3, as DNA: TGTGCCAGCAGTTCCAGGGGACTGGGGGACACTGAAGCTTTCTTT. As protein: CASSSRGLGDTEAFF.

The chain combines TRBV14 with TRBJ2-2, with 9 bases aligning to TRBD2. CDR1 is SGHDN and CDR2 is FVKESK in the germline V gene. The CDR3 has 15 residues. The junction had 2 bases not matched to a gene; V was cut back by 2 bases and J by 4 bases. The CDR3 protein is CASSQLAGITGELFF. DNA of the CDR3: TGTGCCAGCAGCCAACTAGCGGGGATCACCGGGGAGCTGTTTTTT. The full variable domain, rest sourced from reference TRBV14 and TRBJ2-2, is EAGVTQFPSHSVIEKGQTVTLRCDPISGHDNLYWYRRVMGKEIKFLLHFVKESKQDESGMPNNRFLAERTGGTYSTLKVQPAELEDSGVYFCASSQLAGITGELFFGEGSRLTVL.

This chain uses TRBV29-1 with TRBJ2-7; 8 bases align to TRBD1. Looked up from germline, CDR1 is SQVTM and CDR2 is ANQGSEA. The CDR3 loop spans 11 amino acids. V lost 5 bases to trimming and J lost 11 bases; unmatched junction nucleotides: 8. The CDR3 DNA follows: TGCAGCGTTCTCCTCGGACAGGGAAAGTACTTC. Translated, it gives CSVLLGQGKYF.

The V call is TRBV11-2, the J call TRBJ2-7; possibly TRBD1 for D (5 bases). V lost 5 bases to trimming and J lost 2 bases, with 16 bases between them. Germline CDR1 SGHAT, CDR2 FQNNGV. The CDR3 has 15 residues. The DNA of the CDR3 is TGTGCCAGCAGCCCTGGGGCAGGTTCGACCTACGAGCAGTACTTC. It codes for CASSPGAGSTYEQYF.